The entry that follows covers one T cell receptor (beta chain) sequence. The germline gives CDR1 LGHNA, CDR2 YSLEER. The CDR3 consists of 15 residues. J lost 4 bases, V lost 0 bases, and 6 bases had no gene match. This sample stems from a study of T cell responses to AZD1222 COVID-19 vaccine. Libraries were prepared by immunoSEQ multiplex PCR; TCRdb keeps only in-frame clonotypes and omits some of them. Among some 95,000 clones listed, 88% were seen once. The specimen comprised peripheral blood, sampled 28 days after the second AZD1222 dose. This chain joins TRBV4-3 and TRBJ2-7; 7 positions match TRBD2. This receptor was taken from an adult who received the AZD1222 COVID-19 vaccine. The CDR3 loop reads CASSQDWGGGYEQYF. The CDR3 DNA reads TGCGCCAGCAGCCAAGATTGGGGGGGAGGGTACGAGCAGTACTTC.